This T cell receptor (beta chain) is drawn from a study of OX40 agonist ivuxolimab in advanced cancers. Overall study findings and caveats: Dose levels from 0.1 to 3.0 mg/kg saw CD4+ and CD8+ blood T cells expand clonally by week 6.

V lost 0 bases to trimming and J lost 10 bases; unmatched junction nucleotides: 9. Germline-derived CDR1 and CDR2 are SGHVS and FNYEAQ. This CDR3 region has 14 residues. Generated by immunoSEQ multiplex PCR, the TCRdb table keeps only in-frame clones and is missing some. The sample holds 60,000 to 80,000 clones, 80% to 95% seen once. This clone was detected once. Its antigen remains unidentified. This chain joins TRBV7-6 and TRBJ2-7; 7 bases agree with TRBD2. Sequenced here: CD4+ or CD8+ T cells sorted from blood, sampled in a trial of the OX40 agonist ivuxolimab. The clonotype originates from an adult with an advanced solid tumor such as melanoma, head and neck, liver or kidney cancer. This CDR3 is CASSLAGLERAQYF. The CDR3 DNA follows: TGTGCCAGCAGCTTAGCTGGACTAGAGAGAGCACAGTACTTC.